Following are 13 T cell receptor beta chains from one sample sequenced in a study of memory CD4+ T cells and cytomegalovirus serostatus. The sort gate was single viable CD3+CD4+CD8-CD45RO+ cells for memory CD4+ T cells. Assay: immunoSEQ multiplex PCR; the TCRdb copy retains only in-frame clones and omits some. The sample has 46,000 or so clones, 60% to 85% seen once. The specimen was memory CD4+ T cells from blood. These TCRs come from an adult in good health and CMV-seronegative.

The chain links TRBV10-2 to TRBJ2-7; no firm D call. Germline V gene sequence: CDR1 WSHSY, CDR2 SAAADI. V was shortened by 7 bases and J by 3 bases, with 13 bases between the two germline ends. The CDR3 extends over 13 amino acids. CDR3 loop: CASTMARGYEQYF. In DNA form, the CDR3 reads TGCGCCAGCACTATGGCCAGAGGCTACGAGCAGTACTTC.

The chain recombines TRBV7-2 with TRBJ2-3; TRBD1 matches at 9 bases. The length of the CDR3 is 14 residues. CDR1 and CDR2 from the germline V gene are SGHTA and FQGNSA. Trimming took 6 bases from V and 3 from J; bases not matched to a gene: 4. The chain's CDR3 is CASRNRGLTDTQYF. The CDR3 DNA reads TGTGCCAGCAGAAACAGGGGGCTAACAGATACGCAGTATTTT. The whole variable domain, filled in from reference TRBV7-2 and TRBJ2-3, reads GAGVSQSPSNKVTEKGKDVELRCDPISGHTALYWYRQSLGQGLEFLIYFQGNSAPDKSGLPSDRFSAERTGGSVSTLTIQRTQQEDSAVYLCASRNRGLTDTQYFGPGTRLTVL.

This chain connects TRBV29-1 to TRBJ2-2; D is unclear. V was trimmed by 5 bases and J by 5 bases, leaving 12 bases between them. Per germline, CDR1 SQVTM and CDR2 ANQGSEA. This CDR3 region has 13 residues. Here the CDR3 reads CSVTVRFTGELFF. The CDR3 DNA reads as TGCAGCGTTACAGTGCGGTTTACCGGGGAGCTGTTTTTT.

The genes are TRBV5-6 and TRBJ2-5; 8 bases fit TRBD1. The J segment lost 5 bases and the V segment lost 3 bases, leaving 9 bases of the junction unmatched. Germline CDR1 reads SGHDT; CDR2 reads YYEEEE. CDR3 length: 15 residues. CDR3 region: CASSYGTGRPETQYF. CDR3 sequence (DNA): TGTGCCAGCAGCTATGGGACAGGCCGTCCCGAGACCCAGTACTTC.

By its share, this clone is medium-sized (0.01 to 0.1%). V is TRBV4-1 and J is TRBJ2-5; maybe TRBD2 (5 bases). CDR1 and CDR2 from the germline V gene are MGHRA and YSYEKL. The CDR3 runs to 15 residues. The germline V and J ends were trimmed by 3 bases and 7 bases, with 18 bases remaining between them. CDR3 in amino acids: CASSQDQASAGTQYF. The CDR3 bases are TGCGCCAGCAGCCAGGACCAGGCCTCTGCGGGGACCCAGTACTTC.

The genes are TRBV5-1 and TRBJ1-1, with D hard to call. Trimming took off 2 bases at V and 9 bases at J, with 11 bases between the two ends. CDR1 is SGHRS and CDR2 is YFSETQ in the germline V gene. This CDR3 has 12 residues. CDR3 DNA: TGCGCCAGCAGCTTCAACATGGAGAAAGCTTTCTTT. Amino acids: CASSFNMEKAFF.

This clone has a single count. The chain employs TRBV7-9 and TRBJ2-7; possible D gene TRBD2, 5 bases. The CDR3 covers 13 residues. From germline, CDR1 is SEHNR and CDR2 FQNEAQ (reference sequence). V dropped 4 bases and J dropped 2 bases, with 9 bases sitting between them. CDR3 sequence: CASSYRGAYEQYF. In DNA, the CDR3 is TGTGCCAGCAGCTACCGGGGAGCCTACGAGCAGTACTTC.

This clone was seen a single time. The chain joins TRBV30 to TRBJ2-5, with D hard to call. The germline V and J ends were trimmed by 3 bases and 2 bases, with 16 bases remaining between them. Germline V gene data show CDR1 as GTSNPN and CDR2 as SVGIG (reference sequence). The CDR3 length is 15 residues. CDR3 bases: TGTGCCTGGAGCGTGGCTGGGCTCCTACAAGAGACCCAGTACTTC. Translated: CAWSVAGLLQETQYF.

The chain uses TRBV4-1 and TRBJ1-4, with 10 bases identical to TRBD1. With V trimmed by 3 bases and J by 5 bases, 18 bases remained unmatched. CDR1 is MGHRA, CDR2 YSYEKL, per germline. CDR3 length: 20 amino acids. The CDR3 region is CASSQGGQDWPGQGNEKLFF. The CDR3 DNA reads TGCGCCAGCAGCCAGGGTGGCCAGGATTGGCCGGGACAGGGGAATGAAAAACTGTTTTTT.

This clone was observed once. The CDR3: CASSPKAIYEAFF. The CDR3 bases are TGTGCCAGCAGCCCGAAAGCTATATATGAAGCTTTCTTT. The chain carries TRBV7-9 and TRBJ1-1, with D unresolved. The V end lost 5 bases, the J end lost 7 bases, and 14 bases lay between the germline ends. Germline CDR1 SEHNR, CDR2 FQNEAQ (reference sequence). CDR3 size: 13 residues.

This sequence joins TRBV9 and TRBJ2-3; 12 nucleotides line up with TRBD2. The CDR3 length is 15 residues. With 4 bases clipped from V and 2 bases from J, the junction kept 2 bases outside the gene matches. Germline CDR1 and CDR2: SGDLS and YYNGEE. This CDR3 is CASSRLAGDTDTQYF. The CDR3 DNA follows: TGTGCCAGCAGCCGACTAGCGGGGGACACAGATACGCAGTATTTT.

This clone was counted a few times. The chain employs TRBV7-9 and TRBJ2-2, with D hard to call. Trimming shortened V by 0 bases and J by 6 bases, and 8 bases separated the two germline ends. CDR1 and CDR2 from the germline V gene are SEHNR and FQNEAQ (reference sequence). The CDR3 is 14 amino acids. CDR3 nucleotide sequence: TGTGCCAGCAGCTTAGCGTTCAGTGCCGGGGAGCTGTTTTTT. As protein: CASSLAFSAGELFF.

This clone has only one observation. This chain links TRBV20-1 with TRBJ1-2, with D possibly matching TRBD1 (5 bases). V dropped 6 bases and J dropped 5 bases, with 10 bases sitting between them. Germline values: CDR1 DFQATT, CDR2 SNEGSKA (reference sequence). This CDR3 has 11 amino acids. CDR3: CSAGAGYGYTF. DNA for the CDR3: TGCAGTGCCGGGGCAGGTTATGGCTACACCTTC.